This T cell receptor (beta chain) was found in a study of response to subunit inactivated influenza vaccine. Study-wide results and caveats: The authors suggested that few new T cells are recruited per seasonal influenza vaccination.

One entry per CDR3 protein results from TCRdb running MiXCR on the RT-PCR reads. Of hundreds of thousands of distinct CDR3 sequences in the sample, less than 20% were seen once. V lost 6 bases and J lost 0; bases outside the gene matches: 4. CDR3 length: 13 residues. In germline, CDR1 is SQVTM, CDR2 ANQGSEA. This clonotype was observed many times. Its antigen is currently unknown. The chain carries TRBV29-1 and TRBJ2-5, with TRBD1 identical over 7 bases. The sequencing here drew on PBMCs from blood, taken more than 4 days after vaccination. The TCR originated in a man aged 50 to 59 who received an inactivated influenza vaccine. The CDR3 region has the DNA TGCAGCGTGACAGGGCAAGACCAAGAGACCCAGTACTTC. This codes for CSVTGQDQETQYF.